This T cell receptor (beta chain) was sequenced in a study of cytomegalovirus exposure and HLA in healthy donors. The J segment lost 1 base and the V segment lost 2 bases, leaving 7 bases of the junction unmatched. Looked up from germline, CDR1 is MNHNS and CDR2 is SASEGT. This CDR3 contains 16 residues. Here immunoSEQ multiplex PCR was the method, and the copy in TCRdb shows in-frame clones only, minus some. The data hold 60,000 to 80,000 clones, with around 85% observed a single time. Findings and limits, study-wide: The study found most TCR sequences rare, yet found some public TCRs in many donors.

In the case of this clone: The antigen is unknown.

It was the approximately 110-subject validation cohort, separate from the approximately 620-subject first cohort, to which the donors belonged. The TCR comes from a man aged 25-45 years in good health and CMV-seronegative. Material: PBMCs. The chain couples TRBV6-1 to TRBJ2-7; 8 nucleotides align to TRBD1. The CDR3 coding sequence is TGTGCCAGCAGTGAAAGCGTCTGGGACAGGTCCTACGAGCAGTACGTC. Its protein is CASSESVWDRSYEQYV.